A single count supports the clone carrying this TCR beta chain. Its antigen is currently unknown. CDR3 length equals 11 residues. Germline V gene sequence: CDR1 LNHDA, CDR2 SQIVND (reference sequence). V was shortened by 3 bases and J by 5 bases, with 4 bases between the two germline ends. This record comes from a study of T cell responses to AZD1222 COVID-19 vaccine. Whole-study findings and limits: Vaccine-associated CD4 TCRs ranged over spike, dominating at 160-218 and 743-854.

Some clones are missing from TCRdb's copy, which holds only in-frame ones; the method was immunoSEQ multiplex PCR. The sample holds 180,000 or so clones, roughly 90% seen once. The rearrangement uses TRBV19 and TRBJ2-5; D remains unclear. The sequence derives from an adult who received the AZD1222 COVID-19 vaccine. The source material was peripheral blood, sampled 28 days after the second AZD1222 dose. For the CDR3, the DNA is TGTGCCAGTAGTATGGGCGAGACCCAGTACTTC. Translated, it gives CASSMGETQYF.